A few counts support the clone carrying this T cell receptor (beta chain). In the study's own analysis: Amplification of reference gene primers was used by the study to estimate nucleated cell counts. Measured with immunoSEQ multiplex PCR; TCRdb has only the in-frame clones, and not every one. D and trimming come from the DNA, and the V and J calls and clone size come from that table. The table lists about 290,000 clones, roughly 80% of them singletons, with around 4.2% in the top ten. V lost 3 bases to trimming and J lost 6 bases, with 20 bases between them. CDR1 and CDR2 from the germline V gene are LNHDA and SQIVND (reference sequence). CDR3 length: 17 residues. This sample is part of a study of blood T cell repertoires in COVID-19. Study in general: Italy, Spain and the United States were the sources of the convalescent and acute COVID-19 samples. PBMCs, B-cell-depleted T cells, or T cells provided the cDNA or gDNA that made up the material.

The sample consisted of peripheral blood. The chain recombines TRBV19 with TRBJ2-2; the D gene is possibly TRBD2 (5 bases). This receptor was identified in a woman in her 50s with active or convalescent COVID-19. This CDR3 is CASSILTGNPGAGELFF. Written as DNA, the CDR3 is TGTGCCAGTAGTATCCTAACGGGGAATCCAGGCGCCGGGGAGCTGTTTTTT.